The 6 T cell receptor beta chains given below trace back to one sample, sequenced in a study of blood T cell repertoires in COVID-19 (dated by TCRdb to about 2020). The protocol used for the library was the immunoSEQ multiplex PCR assay. What TCRdb holds here is the immuneACCESS table cut down to in-frame rearrangements. Part of the clones is not present; checked against another copy, under half of the missing clones reflect an unresolved V gene, and the others are unexplained. The sample table shows about 74,000 clones, and roughly nine tenths are seen once. Roughly 10% of the sample comes from the top ten. Sequencing was carried out using peripheral blood. Receptors were obtained from a human donor in a cohort sampled during active COVID-19.

The chain has TRBV5-1 and TRBJ1-5; D gene uncertain. The CDR3 contains 13 residues. The V gene lost 4 bases and the J gene lost 6 bases, with 11 bases spanning the gap. The germline V gene has CDR1 SGHRS and CDR2 YFSETQ. For the CDR3, the DNA is TGCGCCAGCAGCACCACCGGGGTTCAGCCCCAGCATTTT. Protein product: CASSTTGVQPQHF.

This clone has a handful of counts. V and J are TRBV28 and TRBJ2-6; D is uncertain. Trimming shortened V by 3 bases and J by 1 base, and 7 bases separated the two germline ends. CDR3 size: 15 residues. Germline V CDR1 and CDR2: MDHEN, SYDVKM. Here the CDR3 reads CASSLFVSGANVLTF. For the CDR3, the DNA is TGTGCCAGCAGTTTGTTCGTATCTGGGGCCAACGTCCTGACTTTC. The full variable domain, its missing parts supplied by reference TRBV28 and TRBJ2-6, is DVKVTQSSRYLVKRTGEKVFLECVQDMDHENMFWYRQDPGLGLRLIYFSYDVKMKEKGDIPEGYSVSREKKERFSLILESASTNQTSMYLCASSLFVSGANVLTFGAGSRLTVL.

CDR3 DNA: TGTGCCAGCAGCCCGGAGGGCTCTGGGTATGAGCAGTTCTTC. The encoded protein is CASSPEGSGYEQFF. This sequence joins TRBV27 and TRBJ2-1, with D possibly being TRBD2 (6 bases). This CDR3 region has 14 residues. V lost 6 bases, J lost 8 bases, and 17 bases lay in between. The germline V gene encodes CDR1 MNHEY and CDR2 SMNVEV (reference sequence).

This clone appeared once. The rearrangement uses TRBV30 and TRBJ2-5; D is possibly TRBD1 (5 bases). Trimming shortened V by 0 bases and J by 6 bases, and 11 bases separated the two germline ends. This CDR3 has 13 residues. CDR1 and CDR2 from the germline V gene are GTSNPN and SVGIG (reference sequence). The CDR3: CAWSVGAAKTQYF. The DNA for the CDR3 is TGTGCCTGGAGTGTTGGGGCAGCAAAGACCCAGTACTTC. The full variable domain, with the rest looked up from reference TRBV30 and TRBJ2-5, is SQTIHQWPATLVQPVGSPLSLECTVEGTSNPNLYWYRQAAGRGLQLLFYSVGIGQISSEVPQNLSASRPQDRQFILSSKKLLLSDSGFYLCAWSVGAAKTQYFGPGTRLLVL.

The V and J genes are TRBV18 and TRBJ2-5, with 8 bases that match TRBD2. Germline lookup yields CDR1 KGHSH and CDR2 LQKENI. The CDR3 is 14 residues long. J gave up 2 bases and V 6 bases, and 5 bases lay outside the gene matches. The CDR3 DNA reads as TGTGCCAGCTCTACTAGCGGTTCTCAAGAGACCCAGTACTTC. Its protein product is CASSTSGSQETQYF. Full variable domain (outside the CDR3, taken from reference TRBV18 and TRBJ2-5): NAGVMQNPRHLVRRRGQEARLRCSPMKGHSHVYWYRQLPEEGLKFMVYLQKENIIDESGMPKERFSAEFPKEGPSILRIQQVVRGDSAAYFCASSTSGSQETQYFGPGTRLLVL.

This clone showed up just once. The chain uses TRBV7-2 and TRBJ2-1; 13 nucleotides align to TRBD2. The germline gives CDR1 SGHTA, CDR2 FQGNSA. The CDR3 contains 16 residues. The junction had 6 bases not matched to a gene; V was cut back by 1 base and J by 9 bases. The CDR3 DNA reads TGTGCCAGCAGCTTAGGAGGGACTAGCGGGAAAGTTGAGCAGTTCTTC. Its protein is CASSLGGTSGKVEQFF.